Below are 19 T cell receptor beta chains sequenced from a single sample in a study of metastatic and nonmetastatic thyroid tumors. MiXCR reprocessed the PCR reads for TCRdb. In the table there are roughly 39,000 clones, approximately 44% of which are singletons. Every patient underwent thyroid surgery untreated. The sample comprised tumor tissue. These receptors were collected from a male donor with papillary thyroid cancer or a benign thyroid nodule (not recorded which). Some clones in this sample may be carry-over from other donors' samples.

CDR3 DNA sequence: TGTGCCAGCGCCATTACCGAGCTCACTGAAGCTTTCTTT. This encodes CASAITELTEAFF. V gene TRBV7-8 combines with J gene TRBJ1-1; D unresolved. Germline loops: CDR1 SGHVS, CDR2 FQNEAQ. The CDR3 sequence is 13 residues long. Trimming took off 8 bases at V and 4 bases at J, with 14 bases between the two ends.

This clone was seen more than once but under ten times. Other DNA sequences of this sample code for an identical CDR3. V and J are TRBV6-2 or TRBV6-3 and TRBJ2-7; the D call may be TRBD1 or TRBD2 (5 bases each). The CDR3 runs to 15 residues. Trimming took 1 base from V and 0 from J, leaving 10 bases between them. Germline CDR1 MNHEY, CDR2 SVGEGT. The CDR3 sequence is CASSYLGPNSYEQYF. The DNA for the CDR3 is TGTGCCAGCAGTTACTTGGGACCGAACTCCTACGAGCAGTACTTC.

The chain couples TRBV20-1 to TRBJ1-6, with TRBD1 identical over 9 bases. This CDR3 has 14 residues. Trimming took 6 bases from V and 6 from J; bases not matched to a gene: 6. Per germline, CDR1 DFQATT and CDR2 SNEGSKA (reference sequence). CDR3 protein: CSAQRTGANSPLHF. CDR3 nucleotide sequence: TGCAGTGCCCAGAGGACAGGGGCTAATTCACCCCTCCACTTT.

This clone has only a few counts. V gene TRBV19 combines with J gene TRBJ1-1; D is perhaps TRBD1 (5 bases). The length of the CDR3 is 13 residues. Germline lookup yields CDR1 LNHDA and CDR2 SQIVND (reference sequence). V lost 10 bases to trimming and J lost 0 bases, with 12 bases between them. CDR3 protein: CATGTVVNTEAFF. CDR3 DNA: TGTGCCACGGGGACGGTGGTGAACACTGAAGCTTTCTTT. Supplemented by reference TRBV19 and TRBJ1-1, the full variable domain reads DGGITQSPKYLFRKEGQNVTLSCEQNLNHDAMYWYRQDPGQGLRLIYYSQIVNDFQKGDIAEGYSVSREKKESFPLTVTSAQKNPTAFYLCATGTVVNTEAFFGQGTRLTVV.

This clone has a handful of counts. V gene TRBV18 combines with J gene TRBJ1-6; unclear D gene. V gave up 3 bases and J gave up 11 bases, with 17 bases separating them. The germline V gene encodes CDR1 KGHSH and CDR2 LQKENI. The CDR3 is 15 amino acids. This CDR3 reads CASSPDKSSSPPLHF. The CDR3 coding sequence is TGTGCCAGCTCACCCGATAAGTCATCCTCGCCACCCCTCCACTTT.

This chain joins TRBV6-1 and TRBJ2-5; the D is unclear. The CDR3 spans 15 residues. V was pared by 0 bases and J by 2 bases, with 10 bases between. From germline, CDR1 is MNHNS and CDR2 SASEGT. CDR3 sequence (DNA): TGTGCCAGCAGTGAAGCGCTTAGATTACAAGAGACCCAGTACTTC. Translated, it gives CASSEALRLQETQYF.

In its sample, this clone was seen a few times. The junction departs from the called germline gene at one end, perhaps through a read error. The V call is TRBV4-2, the J call TRBJ1-6, with TRBD1 as a possible D gene (6 bases). The CDR3 loop spans 15 amino acids. Per the germline V gene, CDR1 is LGHNA and CDR2 is YNFKEQ. CDR3 coding DNA: TGTGCCAGCAGCCAAGCCGCAGGGGAGAGTATCGGAGTCAGCTTT. Translation: CASSQAAGESIGVSF.

This clone has only a few counts. The rearrangement uses TRBV27 and TRBJ2-5; no reliable D call. Per the germline V gene, CDR1 is MNHEY and CDR2 is SMNVEV (reference sequence). Trimming removed 8 bases at V and 2 bases at J, with 12 bases between. The CDR3 contains 13 residues. The CDR3 protein is CASAQGLQETQYF. The CDR3 nucleotides read TGTGCCAGCGCCCAAGGCTTACAAGAGACCCAGTACTTC.

Relative to its sample, this clone is medium-sized. The chain carries TRBV20-1 and TRBJ2-1; 10 bases align to TRBD2. Trimming cost V 8 bases and J 7 bases; bases outside gene matches: 8. Germline V gene sequence: CDR1 DFQATT, CDR2 SNEGSKA (reference sequence). The CDR3 runs to 13 residues. The CDR3: CSTQREGLNEQFF. The CDR3 DNA is TGCAGTACCCAGCGGGAGGGCCTAAATGAGCAGTTCTTC.

This clone was detected a few times. V gene TRBV5-8 combines with J gene TRBJ2-7; D perhaps matches TRBD1 (5 bases). This CDR3 is 13 amino acids long. Germline values: CDR1 SGHTS, CDR2 YDEGEE. V lost 3 bases and J lost 3, with 10 bases in between. In DNA form, the CDR3 reads TGTGCCAGCAGCTATACTCAGGGCTACGAGCAGTACTTC. This codes for CASSYTQGYEQYF.

This clone is labeled as medium-sized (0.01 to 0.1%). The chain has TRBV6-1 and TRBJ1-1; D gene ambiguous. This CDR3 is built from 13 residues. Between the trimmed V and J ends, which lost 6 bases and 1 base, there was a span of 9 bases. Germline-derived CDR1 and CDR2 are MNHNS and SASEGT. CDR3 sequence: CASSSTENTEAFF. CDR3 coding DNA: TGTGCCAGCAGCTCCACAGAGAACACTGAAGCTTTCTTT.

This clone was seen more than once but under ten times. This chain uses TRBV6-1 with TRBJ2-7; D is possibly TRBD2 (5 bases). Germline V lookup: CDR1 MNHNS, CDR2 SASEGT. Trimming removed 5 bases at V and 3 bases at J, with 20 bases between. The CDR3 has 16 amino acids. The CDR3 coding sequence is TGTGCCAGCAGTTTCGACGGGAAGGAGGCCCACTACGAGCAGTACTTC. It yields the protein CASSFDGKEAHYEQYF.

The chain links TRBV30 to TRBJ2-2; D gene uncertain. V dropped 1 base and J dropped 3 bases, with 15 bases sitting between them. The CDR3 spans 16 residues. CDR1 is GTSNPN and CDR2 is SVGIG in the germline V gene (reference sequence). CDR3 DNA: TGTGCCTGGAGTGCGCCCCTTGGACGGCACACCGGGGAGCTGTTTTTT. As protein: CAWSAPLGRHTGELFF.

This clone was seen more than once but under ten times. The chain couples TRBV6-1 to TRBJ1-5, with 9 bases lining up with TRBD1. Germline V gives CDR1 MNHNS, CDR2 SASEGT. V lost 6 bases and J lost 6; bases outside the gene matches: 9. This CDR3 has 15 residues. The CDR3: CASRQGQGMVQPQHF. The CDR3 DNA sequence: TGTGCCAGCAGGCAAGGACAGGGGATGGTTCAGCCCCAGCATTTT.

This clone was counted between two and nine times. This chain joins TRBV27 and TRBJ2-3; TRBD1 agrees at 7 bases. CDR3 length equals 14 residues. V was pared by 7 bases and J by 5 bases, with 9 bases of the junction left unmatched. Germline V gene sequence: CDR1 MNHEY, CDR2 SMNVEV (reference sequence). DNA for the CDR3: TGTGCCAGCACCCTACAGGGGTCAAGAGATACGCAGTATTTT. Translation gives CASTLQGSRDTQYF.

This clone is medium-sized (0.01 to 0.1%) within its sample. The chain couples TRBV13 to TRBJ2-2; D gene ambiguous. This CDR3 has 16 amino acids. V shed 2 bases and J shed 4 bases, with 14 bases lying between them. Germline assignment: CDR1 PRHDT and CDR2 FYEKMQ (reference sequence). In DNA, the CDR3 is TGTGCCAGCAGCTTACACGCACAGTCGATCACCGGGGAGCTGTTTTTT. Encoded protein: CASSLHAQSITGELFF.

This clone was seen only once. V is TRBV20-1 and J is TRBJ2-7; 7 bases line up with TRBD1. J lost 1 base, V lost 6 bases, and 3 bases had no gene match. This CDR3 contains 12 residues. Germline CDR1 DFQATT, CDR2 SNEGSKA (reference sequence). CDR3 bases: TGCAGTGCCCGACAGGGATCCTACGAGCAGTACTTC. Translated, it gives CSARQGSYEQYF.

V is TRBV15 and J is TRBJ2-7, with 8 bases fitting TRBD2. CDR1 LNHNV and CDR2 YYDKDF come from the germline V gene (reference sequence). Trimming removed 0 bases from V and 3 bases from J; junction bases left unmatched: 13. The CDR3 runs to 18 residues. The CDR3 protein is CATSRDIGGLGLHYEQYF. The CDR3 nucleotides read TGTGCCACCAGCAGAGATATCGGGGGACTAGGCCTACACTACGAGCAGTACTTC.

This clone occurred a few times. This chain links TRBV4-1 with TRBJ2-3; D gene unclear. Trimming shortened V by 0 bases and J by 6 bases, and 16 bases separated the two germline ends. Per the germline V gene, CDR1 is MGHRA and CDR2 is YSYEKL. The CDR3 has 16 residues. The CDR3 region has the DNA TGCGCCAGCAGCCAAGAGCGATCCCATGGGTCGGATACGCAGTATTTT. Encoded protein: CASSQERSHGSDTQYF.